The T cell receptor beta chain under discussion was sequenced for a study of cytotoxic CD8 clonotypes in ibrutinib-treated CLL. Study-wide context: Patients: 11 to 12 relapsed/refractory, roughly 15 treatment-naive, under 18 IGHV unmutated. Productive templates averaged approximately 250,000 per sample, and productive rearrangements 94,082.

Target depth was 1 in 200,000 to 1 in 1 million T cells, about 10x per clonotype. Sequenced by immunoSEQ multiplex PCR; TCRdb stores in-frame clones only, minus some. The table lists 11,000 or so clones, 75% to 85% of them singletons. This CDR3 has 15 residues. J was trimmed by 1 base and V by 5 bases; bases with no gene match: 3. Germline V gene sequence: CDR1 ENHRY, CDR2 SYGVKD. Cryopreserved PBMCs supplied roughly 2 micrograms of genomic DNA for TCR beta libraries. This rearrangement joins TRBV10-3 to TRBJ2-2; 8 bases are a match to TRBD2. This material consisted of PBMCs, taken at disease progression, from a patient treated with ibrutinib. This TCR was sampled from a human donor with chronic lymphocytic leukemia. The CDR3 DNA is TGTGCCATCAGTACGCTAGCGGGGAACACCGGGGAGCTGTTTTTT. This translates into CAISTLAGNTGELFF.